This record concerns one T cell receptor (beta chain) sequence. This sample stems from a study of patients and donors after allogeneic stem cell transplantation. MiXCR, applied by TCRdb to the RT-PCR reads, yields one record per CDR3 protein. The table records approximately 200,000 distinct CDR3 sequences, around 41% of them present only once. The germline V gene has CDR1 MDHEN and CDR2 SYDVKM. V was cut by 1 base and J by 4 bases, with 8 bases left in between. The CDR3 extends over 13 amino acids. Sequences were obtained from blood, either unsorted or a sorted T cell fraction (not recorded which). The chain has TRBV28 and TRBJ2-7; D is unresolved. The receptor was derived from a human donor who was either an allogeneic HSCT recipient or a stem cell or donor lymphocyte infusion donor (not recorded which). It is not recorded whose cells these are; they may come from a transplant donor. For the CDR3, the DNA is TGTGCCAGCAGTTTATACGGCCCGTACGAGCAGTACTTC. Residues: CASSLYGPYEQYF.